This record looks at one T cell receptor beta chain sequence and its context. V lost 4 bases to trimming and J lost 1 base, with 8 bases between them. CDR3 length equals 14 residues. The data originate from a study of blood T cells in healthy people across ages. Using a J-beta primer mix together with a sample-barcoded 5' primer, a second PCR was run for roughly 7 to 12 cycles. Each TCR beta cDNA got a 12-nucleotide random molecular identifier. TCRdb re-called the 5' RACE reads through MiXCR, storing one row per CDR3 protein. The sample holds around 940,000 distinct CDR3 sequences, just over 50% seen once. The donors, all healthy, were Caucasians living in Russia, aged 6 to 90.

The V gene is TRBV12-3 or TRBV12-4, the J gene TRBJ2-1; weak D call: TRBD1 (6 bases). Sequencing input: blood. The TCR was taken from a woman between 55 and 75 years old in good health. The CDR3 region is CASSWDNSYNEQFF. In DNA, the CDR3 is TGTGCCAGCAGTTGGGACAATTCCTACAATGAGCAGTTCTTC.